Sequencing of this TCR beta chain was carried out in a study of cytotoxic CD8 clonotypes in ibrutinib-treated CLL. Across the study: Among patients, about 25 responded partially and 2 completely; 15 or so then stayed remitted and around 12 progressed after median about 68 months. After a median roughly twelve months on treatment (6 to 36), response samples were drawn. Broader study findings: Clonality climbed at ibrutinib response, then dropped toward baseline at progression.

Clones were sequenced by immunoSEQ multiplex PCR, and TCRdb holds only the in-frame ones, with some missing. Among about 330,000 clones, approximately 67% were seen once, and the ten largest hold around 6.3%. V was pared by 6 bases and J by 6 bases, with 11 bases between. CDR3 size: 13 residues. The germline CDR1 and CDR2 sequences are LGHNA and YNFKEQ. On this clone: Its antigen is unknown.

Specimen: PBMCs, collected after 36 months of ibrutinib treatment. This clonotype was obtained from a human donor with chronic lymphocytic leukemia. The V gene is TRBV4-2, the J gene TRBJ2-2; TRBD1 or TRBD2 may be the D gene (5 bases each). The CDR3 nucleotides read TGTGCCAGCAGTTCCCGGGGCTCCGGGGAGCTGTTTTTT. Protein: CASSSRGSGELFF.